This T cell receptor (beta chain) originates from a study of T cell repertoires in cytomegalovirus infection. In this sample, this clonotype turned up many times. Antigen specificity is unknown. One entry per CDR3 protein, called by TCRdb with MiXCR from the reads. The repertoire consists of 150,000 to 200,000 distinct CDR3 sequences, with 13% to 15% occurring once and the leading ten covering 27%. Study-level points and caveats: Totalled public TCR beta family frequency picked out people who carried CMV plus the relevant HLA. CMV-specific TCR beta clonotypes restricted by HLA-C were the ones dominating the ex vivo response.

The CDR3 extends over 14 amino acids. From germline, CDR1 is SGHVS and CDR2 FQNEAQ. The V end was cut by 6 bases, the J end by 1 base, with 13 bases between. The V call is TRBV7-8, the J call TRBJ2-7; D is unresolved. What was sequenced was PBMCs. The sequence came from a human donor in good health (CMV status not recorded). Some clones in this sample may be carry-over from other donors' samples. In DNA, the CDR3 is TGTGCCAGCAGTGGGTCGGGTGGATCCTACGAGCAGTACTTC. Its translation: CASSGSGGSYEQYF.